This T cell receptor beta chain is from a study of human T cells and chemical hapten exposure. Study-level findings and limits: TCRs exceeding 1 in 1000 frequency stayed unchanged with DPC sensitization.

TCRdb redid the calling of the 5' RACE reads with MiXCR, one entry per CDR3 protein. The sample lists under 85,000 distinct CDR3 sequences, about 7.7% seen once, with approximately 2.3% in the top ten. This clonotype was detected many times. Its antigen is currently unknown. RNA extraction used unfractionated whole blood as the source of total RNA. The CDR3 consists of 14 residues. Trimming pared 0 bases from V and 5 bases from J, leaving 10 bases between. Germline-derived CDR1 and CDR2 are SGHDN and FVKESK. The genes are TRBV14 and TRBJ1-1; a weak D match, TRBD1 (5 bases). This TCR was recovered from a male donor in good health. CDR3 bases: TGTGCCAGCAGCCAAGAGCAGGGCGGTACTGAAGCTTTCTTT. Translated: CASSQEQGGTEAFF.